The 7 T cell receptor beta chains presented below share a single source sample, sequenced in a study of blood T cell repertoires in COVID-19. Here immunoSEQ multiplex PCR was the method, and the copy in TCRdb shows in-frame clones only, minus some. Of roughly 90,000 clones listed, almost 90% are singletons. Material for sequencing was peripheral blood. The receptors come from a human donor with active COVID-19. The donor label of this sample is uncertain.

The rearrangement joins TRBV2 to TRBJ1-1; D not certain. V gave up 5 bases and J gave up 0 bases, with 4 bases separating them. CDR1 is SNHLY, CDR2 FYNNEI, per germline. The CDR3 runs 12 residues. The CDR3 sequence: CASSSMNTEAFF. The CDR3 nucleotides read TGTGCCAGCAGTTCAATGAACACTGAAGCTTTCTTT.

The chain has TRBV28 and TRBJ2-7; 9 bases agree with TRBD1. After removal of 6 bases from V and 5 bases from J, the junction contained 5 bases not matched to a gene. Per the germline V gene, CDR1 is MDHEN and CDR2 is SYDVKM. There are 13 residues in the CDR3. The DNA for the CDR3 is TGTGCCAGCAGGCGGACAGGGGTGGACGAGCAGTACTTC. It encodes CASRRTGVDEQYF.

The chain combines TRBV9 with TRBJ2-7, with D possibly matching TRBD2 (6 bases). Trimming left V 3 bases short and J 0 bases short, with 10 bases between. In germline, CDR1 is SGDLS, CDR2 YYNGEE. The CDR3 spans 14 residues. Here the CDR3 reads CASSDGTLSYEQYF. Written as DNA, the CDR3 is TGTGCCAGCAGCGACGGGACTCTCTCCTACGAGCAGTACTTC.

The chain is built from TRBV3-1 (or the pseudogene TRBV3-2) and TRBJ2-3; D is possibly TRBD2 (5 bases). Germline V gene data show CDR1 as LGHDT and CDR2 as YNNKEL (reference sequence). CDR3 length equals 14 residues. Trimming shortened V by 3 bases and J by 2 bases, and 9 bases separated the two germline ends. The CDR3 here is CASSHDRDTDTQYF. The DNA for the CDR3 is TGTGCCAGCAGCCATGACCGGGACACAGATACGCAGTATTTT.

The CDR3 loop reads CASSRQRGNWEKLFF. Written as DNA, the CDR3 is TGTGCCAGCAGCCGTCAACGAGGGAACTGGGAAAAACTGTTTTTT. The rearrangement links TRBV5-6 to TRBJ1-4; D ambiguous. CDR1 and CDR2 (germline): SGHDT, YYEEEE. The CDR3 runs to 15 residues. The V end lost 4 bases, the J end lost 8 bases, and 18 bases lay between the germline ends.

The chain combines TRBV7-9 with TRBJ1-4; no definite D call. CDR1 SEHNR and CDR2 FQNEAQ come from the germline V gene (reference sequence). CDR3 length: 13 residues. V lost 2 bases to trimming and J lost 8 bases, with 9 bases between them. CDR3 coding DNA: TGTGCCAGCAGCTTAAGGAGGGAGGAAAAACTGTTTTTT. Amino acid sequence: CASSLRREEKLFF.

The chain recombines TRBV6-5 with TRBJ1-3; D might be TRBD1 (6 bases). This CDR3 is built from 14 residues. Trimming removed 8 bases from V and 3 bases from J, with 14 bases in between. Germline loops: CDR1 MNHEY, CDR2 SVGAGI. The CDR3 DNA sequence: TGTGCCAGCGGTCCCGACAGGTTTGGAAACACCATATATTTT. The encoded protein is CASGPDRFGNTIYF.